The present entry profiles one TCR beta chain with its context. Its target is not known. Unexposed donor CD4+ T cells date from 2011-2018, before the COVID-19 pandemic. After 10 to 11 days of culture, CD4+ T cells were isolated. This sample stems from a study of CD4 T cells in relation to SARS-CoV-2 and coronaviruses. Overall study findings and caveats: In approximately 70% of donors, memory CD4+ clonotypes crossrecognized SARS-CoV-2 and at least one common cold coronavirus spike.

Using immunoSEQ multiplex PCR, the repertoire was profiled, and TCRdb retains in-frame clones only, with some absent. The sample consists of 15,000 to 20,000 clones, approximately 77% of them appearing once. The source is a human donor in good health. The sequenced sample consisted of CD4+ T cells from PBMCs, cultured in vitro.

The CDR3 loop reads CAWSDNEQFF. The DNA of the CDR3 is TGTGCCTGGAGTGACAATGAGCAGTTCTTC. The chain uses TRBV30 and TRBJ2-1; D gene ambiguous. Deletions cut 1 base from V and 5 bases from J, with 0 bases between. This CDR3 comprises 10 residues. The germline gives CDR1 GTSNPN, CDR2 SVGIG (reference sequence).